This T cell receptor (beta chain) was observed in a study of control samples from healthy donors and cancer patients. The table came from immunoSEQ multiplex PCR; TCRdb's copy has only in-frame clones and leaves some out. The sample includes under 200,000 clones, 75% to 95% of them seen just once. Trimming took 1 base from V and 5 from J; bases not matched to a gene: 6. The germline V gene encodes CDR1 SGHTS and CDR2 YDEGEE. CDR3 size: 14 residues. The receptor was derived from a woman in her twenties or thirties in good health. The chain recombines TRBV5-8 with TRBJ2-7; 7 bases agree with TRBD1. Sequenced material: blood. The CDR3 coding sequence is TGTGCCAGCAGCTTGACAGGGGCGAGGAACGAGCAGTACTTC. As protein: CASSLTGARNEQYF.